The present entry profiles one T cell receptor beta chain with its context. Its antigen is unknown. Whole blood, unfractionated, served as the material for total RNA extraction. This specimen comes from a study of human T cells and chemical hapten exposure. Study details: TCR yields differed between samples (mainly from small differences in pooled library volume).

Study results and caveats: TCRs whose frequency exceeded 1 in 1000 remained the same following DPC sensitization.

The CDR3 spans 15 residues. The V end was cut by 4 bases, the J end by 5 bases, with 17 bases between. In germline, CDR1 is LGHNA, CDR2 YSLEER. MiXCR, run by TCRdb on the 5' RACE reads, gives a single entry per CDR3 protein. Here the sample spans about 80,000 distinct CDR3 sequences, more than 7.5% being singletons. The chain employs TRBV4-3 and TRBJ1-1; D might be TRBD1 (5 bases). The receptor was derived from a male donor in good health. CDR3 loop: CASSRGPGLGTEAFF. CDR3 DNA sequence: TGCGCCAGCAGCCGAGGGCCGGGACTGGGGACTGAAGCTTTCTTT.